Following are 6 T cell receptor beta chains from one sample sequenced in a study of T cells after yellow fever vaccination. TCRdb redid the calling of the 5' RACE reads with MiXCR, one entry per CDR3 protein. The data show approximately 250,000 distinct CDR3 sequences, about 7% seen once. Material: CD4+ T cells sorted from PBMCs, obtained on the day of the yellow fever booster vaccination. The receptor source for this set is a man aged 30 to 45 who received the YFV17D yellow fever vaccine.

The sample holds many counts of this clonotype. J is TRBJ2-1 and V is TRBV7-8, with D unclear. The V gene lost 2 bases and the J gene lost 4 bases, with 18 bases spanning the gap. From germline, CDR1 is SGHVS and CDR2 FQNEAQ. The CDR3 totals 17 residues. CDR3 amino acids: CASSLRRRQRVYNEQFF. In nucleotides, the CDR3 is TGTGCCAGCAGCTTAAGAAGGCGACAAAGGGTATACAATGAGCAGTTCTTC.

This clonotype was detected a few times. The CDR3 spells CASSPQQGGYVNEQFF. The DNA of the CDR3 is TGTGCCAGCTCCCCTCAACAGGGGGGATATGTCAATGAGCAGTTCTTC. The V gene is TRBV18, the J gene TRBJ2-1; 8 bases fit TRBD1. J lost 6 bases, V lost 6 bases, and 13 bases had no gene match. The CDR3 totals 16 residues. CDR1 is KGHSH and CDR2 is LQKENI in the germline V gene. The variable domain in full, completed from reference TRBV18 and TRBJ2-1, reads NAGVMQNPRHLVRRRGQEARLRCSPMKGHSHVYWYRQLPEEGLKFMVYLQKENIIDESGMPKERFSAEFPKEGPSILRIQQVVRGDSAAYFCASSPQQGGYVNEQFFGPGTRLTVL.

This clonotype was observed many times. This chain links TRBV6-5 with TRBJ2-3; the D gene is possibly TRBD2 (5 bases). This CDR3 contains 22 residues. Germline loops: CDR1 MNHEY, CDR2 SVGAGI. The V end was cut by 2 bases, the J end by 2 bases, with 32 bases between. The CDR3 loop is CASSYPTSPGLNRGQNTDTQYF. CDR3 in DNA: TGTGCCAGCAGTTACCCCACGAGTCCGGGCCTAAATCGCGGGCAGAACACAGATACGCAGTATTTT.

The chain's CDR3 is CSGETGGTYEQYF. The CDR3 DNA sequence: TGCAGTGGGGAGACAGGGGGAACCTACGAGCAGTACTTC. The rearrangement links TRBV20-1 to TRBJ2-7; 9 bases line up with TRBD1. The germline V gene encodes CDR1 DFQATT and CDR2 SNEGSKA (reference sequence). The CDR3 has 13 residues. With V trimmed by 7 bases and J by 2 bases, 6 bases remained unmatched.

J is TRBJ2-1 and V is TRBV5-8, with 13 bases fitting TRBD2. The CDR3 is 15 amino acids. With V trimmed by 4 bases and J by 8 bases, 6 bases remained unmatched. Germline CDR1 reads SGHTS; CDR2 reads YDEGEE. The CDR3 DNA reads TGTGCCAGCAGCGTTGGACTAGCGGGAGCCTATGAGCAGTTCTTC. Its translation: CASSVGLAGAYEQFF.

This clonotype was detected ten times or more. DNA for the CDR3: TGCGCCAGCAGCTTGGCCCGGACTAGCGGAGGGAGACACACAGATACGCAGTATTTT. This sequence encodes CASSLARTSGGRHTDTQYF. The chain recombines TRBV5-1 with TRBJ2-3; 10 nucleotides line up with TRBD2. This CDR3 spans 19 amino acids. The V gene end was trimmed by 0 bases and the J gene end by 2 bases; junction bases not matched to a gene: 12. Germline CDR1 is SGHRS and CDR2 is YFSETQ.